These 30 T cell receptor beta chains share one sample of origin, sequenced in a study of patients and donors after allogeneic stem cell transplantation. TCRdb re-derived calls from the RT-PCR reads in MiXCR, one entry per CDR3 protein. The sample carries some 880,000 distinct CDR3 sequences, roughly 18% recorded once. The sample consisted of blood, either unsorted or a sorted T cell fraction (not recorded which). All receptors derive from a human donor who was either an allogeneic HSCT recipient or a stem cell or donor lymphocyte infusion donor (not recorded which). It is not recorded whose cells these are; they may come from a transplant donor.

The chain links TRBV11-1 to TRBJ2-3; D remains ambiguous. In germline, CDR1 is SGHAT, CDR2 FQDESV (reference sequence). Trimming left V 8 bases short and J 6 bases short, with 9 bases between. This CDR3 is 11 amino acids long. CDR3 amino acids: CASRQLDTQYF. CDR3 DNA sequence: TGTGCCAGCCGCCAACTCGATACGCAGTATTTT. Combining the CDR3 with reference TRBV11-1 and TRBJ2-3 gives the whole variable domain EAEVAQSPRYKITEKSQAVAFWCDPISGHATLYWYRQILGQGPELLVQFQDESVVDDSQLPKDRFSAERLKGVDSTLKIQPAELGDSAMYLCASRQLDTQYFGPGTRLTVL.

The V gene is TRBV15, the J gene TRBJ2-1, with D unresolved. This CDR3 comprises 13 residues. The germline V gene encodes CDR1 LNHNV and CDR2 YYDKDF (reference sequence). V dropped 4 bases and J dropped 5 bases, with 9 bases sitting between them. This chain's CDR3 is CATSTTSHNEQFF. The CDR3, as DNA: TGTGCCACCAGCACGACTTCTCACAATGAGCAGTTCTTC.

V usage is TRBV12-3 or TRBV12-4 and J usage is TRBJ2-2; no firm D call. V lost 6 bases and J 1 base, leaving 15 bases between the germline ends. This CDR3 is 16 amino acids long. The CDR3 DNA follows: TGTGCCAGCAGACCCCGGACCTCACGGAACACCGGGGAGCTGTTTTTT. Protein product: CASRPRTSRNTGELFF.

Only a few counts were recorded for this clonotype. The chain employs TRBV19 and TRBJ1-1; a weak D match, TRBD1 (6 bases). Germline V lookup: CDR1 LNHDA, CDR2 SQIVND (reference sequence). Between the trimmed V and J ends, which lost 6 bases and 1 base, there was a span of 18 bases. The CDR3 is 16 amino acids. The CDR3 here is CASSLIFGTTNTEAFF. The CDR3 bases are TGTGCCAGTAGCCTTATCTTCGGGACAACGAACACTGAAGCTTTCTTT.

This chain joins TRBV20-1 and TRBJ2-7; 10 positions agree with TRBD2. Per germline, CDR1 DFQATT and CDR2 SNEGSKA (reference sequence). V gave up 6 bases and J gave up 4 bases; unmatched junction bases: 9. The CDR3 has 14 residues. The CDR3 DNA is TGCAGTGCCCCTGTTGCTAGCGGGGGTTACGAGCAGTACTTC. Translation gives CSAPVASGGYEQYF.

This clonotype appeared a few times. This chain uses TRBV11-3 with TRBJ2-3; D is undetermined. The V and J ends lost 8 bases and 3 bases respectively, with 12 bases between them. Germline V gene data show CDR1 as SGHNT and CDR2 as YENEEA. The CDR3 runs to 13 residues. CDR3 DNA: TGTGCCAGCTCCCACCCCGCGACAGATACGCAGTATTTT. It encodes CASSHPATDTQYF.

This clonotype was detected a few times. The V and J genes are TRBV21-1 and TRBJ2-3. TRBV21-1 is recorded as a pseudogene. This CDR3 is built from 15 residues. CDR3 nucleotide sequence: TGTGCCAGCACCCCGACGGGGATCGGGACAGATACGCAGTATTTT. This gives the protein CASTPTGIGTDTQYF.

The sample holds a few counts of this clonotype. V gene TRBV15 combines with J gene TRBJ1-2; 8 bases align to TRBD1. The germline CDR1 and CDR2 sequences are LNHNV and YYDKDF (reference sequence). Unmatched junction bases numbered 4, after V lost 3 bases and J lost 4 bases. This CDR3 is 14 amino acids long. The CDR3 spells CATSRDRDFYGYTF. As DNA, the CDR3 is TGTGCCACCAGCAGGGACAGGGACTTCTATGGCTACACCTTC.

The table lists this clonotype with a few counts. This sequence joins TRBV6-1 and TRBJ2-1; D assignment may be TRBD1 or TRBD2 (6 bases each). The CDR3 spans 17 residues. V dropped 8 bases and J dropped 4 bases, with 24 bases sitting between them. In germline, CDR1 is MNHNS, CDR2 SASEGT. CDR3 nucleotides: TGTGCCAGCTCGCTAAGGGGGGATTCTATACAATACAATGAGCAGTTCTTC. Its protein product is CASSLRGDSIQYNEQFF.

The genes are TRBV29-1 and TRBJ1-1, with TRBD1 matching 10 bases. There are 12 residues in the CDR3. Looked up from germline, CDR1 is SQVTM and CDR2 is ANQGSEA. J was trimmed by 4 bases and V by 6 bases; bases with no gene match: 2. The DNA for the CDR3 is TGCAGCGTGGGACAGGGGAGCACTGAAGCTTTCTTT. Translating it yields CSVGQGSTEAFF.

This clonotype has a handful of counts. V and J are TRBV11-2 and TRBJ1-1; tentative D call: TRBD1 (5 bases). There are 15 residues in the CDR3. The V and J ends lost 2 bases and 1 base respectively, with 11 bases between them. From germline, CDR1 is SGHAT and CDR2 FQNNGV. This CDR3 reads CASSLSGQRNTEAFF. CDR3 DNA sequence: TGTGCCAGCAGCTTATCTGGACAACGGAACACTGAAGCTTTCTTT.

This clonotype was observed a few times. This rearrangement joins TRBV30 to TRBJ2-4; 10 bases align to TRBD2. CDR1 GTSNPN and CDR2 SVGIG come from the germline V gene (reference sequence). The CDR3 consists of 17 residues. The V and J ends lost 0 bases and 1 base, in that order; junction bases with no gene match: 6. In DNA, the CDR3 is TGTGCCTGGAGTGTACTAGGACTAGCGGATGCCAAAAACATTCAGTACTTC. Its translation is CAWSVLGLADAKNIQYF.

V usage is TRBV10-3 and J usage is TRBJ2-7; D might be TRBD1 (5 bases). From germline, CDR1 is ENHRY and CDR2 SYGVKD. The CDR3 loop spans 16 amino acids. Trimming removed 3 bases from V and 4 bases from J, with 19 bases in between. The CDR3 bases are TGTGCCATCAGTGATGACCGGACAAACTTCTCTTACGAGCAGTACTTC. This gives the protein CAISDDRTNFSYEQYF.

This clonotype was seen more than once but under ten times. The chain combines TRBV9 with TRBJ1-2; tentatively, D is TRBD1 (5 bases). Germline assignment: CDR1 SGDLS and CDR2 YYNGEE. V lost 4 bases to trimming and J lost 0 bases, with 22 bases between them. The CDR3 spans 18 residues. In DNA form, the CDR3 reads TGTGCCAGCAGCCTATTGGGGGGTAGTAGTTTCCCTAACTATGGCTACACCTTC. Its translation is CASSLLGGSSFPNYGYTF.

CDR3 region: CASSQDAGALEDTQYF. CDR3 DNA: TGCGCCAGCAGCCAAGACGCGGGGGCCCTCGAAGATACGCAGTATTTT. J is TRBJ2-3 and V is TRBV4-1; a possible D gene is TRBD2 (7 bases). The V end lost 0 bases, the J end lost 5 bases, and 15 bases lay between the germline ends. Germline-derived CDR1 and CDR2 are MGHRA and YSYEKL. The CDR3 is 16 residues long.

This clonotype was counted a few times. V usage is TRBV5-1 and J usage is TRBJ2-1; no reliable D call. This CDR3 region has 16 residues. The V end lost 0 bases, the J end lost 5 bases, and 15 bases lay between the germline ends. The V gene's germline CDR1 is SGHRS and CDR2 YFSETQ. The CDR3 protein is CASSLAEIRINNEQFF. The CDR3, as DNA: TGCGCCAGCAGCTTGGCTGAAATACGAATTAACAATGAGCAGTTCTTC.

This chain connects TRBV29-1 to TRBJ2-1; the match to TRBD2 covers 11 bases. The CDR3 has 14 residues. The V gene end was trimmed by 7 bases and the J gene end by 3 bases; junction bases not matched to a gene: 5. Per germline, CDR1 SQVTM and CDR2 ANQGSEA. CDR3 residues: CSGRLAGRYNEQFF. The CDR3 region has the DNA TGCAGCGGCAGACTAGCGGGACGCTACAATGAGCAGTTCTTC.

This clonotype was picked up many times. The chain links TRBV12-3 or TRBV12-4 to TRBJ2-1; D ambiguous. The CDR3 length is 13 residues. Trimming took 3 bases from V and 2 from J, leaving 5 bases between them. The DNA of the CDR3 is TGTGCCAGCAGTTTTTCAGCCTACAATGAGCAGTTCTTC. Protein: CASSFSAYNEQFF.

This clonotype was detected only a few times. The V call is TRBV14, the J call TRBJ1-2; D perhaps matches TRBD1 (5 bases). V lost 4 bases, J lost 7 bases, and 16 bases lay in between. From germline, CDR1 is SGHDN and CDR2 FVKESK. The CDR3 runs 14 residues. The CDR3 protein is CASSLRSGRLGYTF. CDR3 coding DNA: TGTGCCAGCAGCCTTAGGTCGGGACGGCTTGGCTACACCTTC.

This chain joins TRBV6-1 and TRBJ1-2, with TRBD1 identical over 9 bases. The length of the CDR3 is 16 residues. Looked up from germline, CDR1 is MNHNS and CDR2 is SASEGT. With 8 bases clipped from V and 2 bases from J, the junction kept 12 bases outside the gene matches. Here the CDR3 reads CASRLPRTGENYGYTF. The CDR3 region has the DNA TGTGCCAGCCGCTTACCCAGGACAGGGGAAAACTATGGCTACACCTTC.

The V gene is TRBV4-2, the J gene TRBJ2-2; 10 bases match TRBD2. Trimming removed 0 bases from V and 0 bases from J; junction bases left unmatched: 4. Germline CDR1 LGHNA, CDR2 YNFKEQ. CDR3 length: 18 amino acids. The CDR3 coding sequence is TGTGCCAGCAGCCAAGATTTAGGACTAGCGGCGAACACCGGGGAGCTGTTTTTT. Translating gives CASSQDLGLAANTGELFF.

This clonotype was counted many times. This chain joins TRBV29-1 and TRBJ2-3; D is unclear. The CDR3 extends over 15 amino acids. Per the germline V gene, CDR1 is SQVTM and CDR2 is ANQGSEA. V was cut by 3 bases and J by 0 bases, with 13 bases left in between. CDR3 nucleotides: TGCAGCGTTGAGTGGGTGGCTGGAAGCACAGATACGCAGTATTTT. This gives the protein CSVEWVAGSTDTQYF.

This chain joins TRBV7-3 and TRBJ2-5; the match to TRBD2 covers 10 bases. The CDR3 extends over 14 amino acids. Losses at the gene ends were 2 bases for V and 9 bases for J; bases not matched to a gene: 6. Germline values: CDR1 SGHTA, CDR2 FQGTGA. The CDR3 DNA is TGTGCCAGCAGCTTAGGGCTAGCGGGGGATCCCCAGTACTTC. Translation gives CASSLGLAGDPQYF.

This chain uses TRBV19 with TRBJ1-1; TRBD1 is a possible D gene (5 bases). Trimming took 1 base from V and 3 from J, leaving 6 bases between them. Germline lookup yields CDR1 LNHDA and CDR2 SQIVND (reference sequence). The CDR3 loop spans 13 amino acids. The CDR3 region has the DNA TGTGCCAGTAGTATAGGGGGCTACACTGAAGCTTTCTTT. Amino acid sequence: CASSIGGYTEAFF.

This clonotype was observed a handful of times. The rearrangement links TRBV29-1 to TRBJ2-1, with D unresolved. The CDR3 spans 10 residues. The germline V gene encodes CDR1 SQVTM and CDR2 ANQGSEA. Trimming stripped 4 bases from V and 6 bases from J, with 4 bases between. The CDR3, as DNA: TGCAGCGTTGGGAGCAATGAGCAGTTCTTC. Translating it yields CSVGSNEQFF.

The chain carries TRBV6-2 or TRBV6-3 and TRBJ1-1; possible D gene TRBD1, 6 bases. The CDR3 length is 15 residues. V was cut by 8 bases and J by 0 bases, with 16 bases left in between. The germline V gene encodes CDR1 MNHEY and CDR2 SVGEGT. The CDR3 DNA sequence: TGTGCCAGCCTTACGAGGGGGATCCTGAACACTGAAGCTTTCTTT. Amino acid sequence: CASLTRGILNTEAFF.

V gene TRBV7-8 combines with J gene TRBJ1-5; D is ambiguous. Germline CDR1 SGHVS, CDR2 FQNEAQ. V dropped 1 base and J dropped 10 bases, with 8 bases sitting between them. This CDR3 region has 12 residues. The CDR3 DNA follows: TGTGCCAGCAGCTTAGTAAAGGGACCCCAGCATTTT. Amino acid sequence: CASSLVKGPQHF.

This clonotype was seen a handful of times. The chain employs TRBV4-2 and TRBJ2-7; 8 bases agree with TRBD2. Trimming at V came to 4 bases and at J to 3 bases, leaving 8 bases not matched to a gene. The CDR3 runs to 15 residues. Germline-derived CDR1 and CDR2 are LGHNA and YNFKEQ. This CDR3 reads CASSPPSGSGYEQYF. Written as DNA, the CDR3 is TGTGCCAGCAGCCCCCCAAGCGGGAGTGGCTACGAGCAGTACTTC.

The rearrangement uses TRBV12-3 or TRBV12-4 and TRBJ1-1, with D possibly being TRBD1 (5 bases). Trimming removed 3 bases from V and 3 bases from J, with 17 bases in between. There are 16 residues in the CDR3. CDR3 sequence (DNA): TGTGCCAGCAGTTTCACGCCCCTACCGACAGACACTGAAGCTTTCTTT. Translating gives CASSFTPLPTDTEAFF.

This clonotype was seen at least ten times. The chain uses TRBV10-3 and TRBJ2-5; TRBD1 aligns across 11 bases. CDR1 is ENHRY, CDR2 SYGVKD, per germline. The ends lost 4 bases at V and 5 bases at J; junction bases unmatched: 12. CDR3 length: 17 residues. The CDR3 here is CAISAPWTGGSKETQYF. The CDR3, as DNA: TGTGCCATCAGTGCTCCCTGGACAGGGGGCAGTAAGGAGACCCAGTACTTC.